A single sample gave rise to the 18 T cell receptor beta chains below, sequenced in a study of chemoradiotherapy in HPV16-positive cancers. Generated by immunoSEQ multiplex PCR, the TCRdb table keeps only in-frame clones and is missing some. The table has approximately 15,000 clones, roughly 74% seen once. Sample collection was performed from a patient who underwent chemoradiotherapy. The receptors derive from a human donor with HPV-associated anogenital cancer.

The chain is built from TRBV5-4 and TRBJ2-5; D may match TRBD1 or TRBD2 (5 bases each). This CDR3 is built from 13 residues. Germline V gene data show CDR1 as SGHNT and CDR2 as YYREEE (reference sequence). Trimming cost V 3 bases and J 5 bases, with 11 bases left between them. CDR3 amino acids: CASSWDGWETQYF. CDR3 nucleotides: TGTGCCAGCAGCTGGGACGGATGGGAGACCCAGTACTTC.

This rearrangement joins TRBV5-1 to TRBJ2-3; tentatively, D is TRBD2 (6 bases). V was shortened by 3 bases and J by 2 bases, with 13 bases between the two germline ends. The CDR3 runs to 15 residues. Germline V gene lookup returns CDR1 SGHRS and CDR2 YFSETQ. The CDR3 here is CASSSQIAATDTQYF. In nucleotides, the CDR3 is TGCGCCAGCAGCTCTCAAATAGCGGCCACAGATACGCAGTATTTT.

This clone was picked up one time. This rearrangement joins TRBV11-2 to TRBJ1-1; D remains unclear. V lost 3 bases to trimming and J lost 5 bases, with 13 bases between them. This CDR3 contains 14 residues. The germline V gene encodes CDR1 SGHAT and CDR2 FQNNGV. The CDR3 DNA is TGTGCCAGCAGCTTGGCCTTATGGGGAACTGAAGCTTTCTTT. Its protein product is CASSLALWGTEAFF.

Written as DNA, the CDR3 is TGTGCCAGTAAGGGCGCAGGGGGAACTGGCTACACCTTC. It translates to CASKGAGGTGYTF. J is TRBJ1-2 and V is TRBV19; 7 bases fit TRBD1. This CDR3 is 13 amino acids long. With V trimmed by 7 bases and J by 7 bases, 9 bases remained unmatched. Looked up from germline, CDR1 is LNHDA and CDR2 is SQIVND (reference sequence).

This clone was observed a handful of times. The chain is built from TRBV7-3 and TRBJ1-2; TRBD1 might be the D (5 bases). Trimming stripped 5 bases from V and 4 bases from J, with 17 bases between. This CDR3 is built from 15 residues. CDR1 SGHTA and CDR2 FQGTGA come from the germline V gene. The CDR3 reads CASSPGDRLGYGYTF. The CDR3 DNA reads as TGTGCCAGCAGCCCCGGAGACAGACTTGGCTATGGCTACACCTTC.

This clone was observed a few times. The J gene is TRBJ2-3, the V gene TRBV5-1; D perhaps matches TRBD2 (6 bases). The ends were cut back, 0 bases at V and 2 bases at J, with 13 bases in the middle. Germline V gives CDR1 SGHRS, CDR2 YFSETQ. The CDR3 runs 16 residues. The chain's CDR3 is CASSLGGVDPTDTQYF. CDR3 DNA sequence: TGCGCCAGCAGCTTGGGGGGGGTGGACCCCACAGATACGCAGTATTTT.

In its sample, this clone was seen a few times. Relative to the germline gene, one junction end is altered; a read error may explain this. CDR3 region: CTPGRDLF. In DNA, the CDR3 is TGCACCCCCGGACGGGATCTTTTT. This chain uses TRBV20-1 with TRBJ1-4; D gene ambiguous. CDR3 length: 8 amino acids. CDR1 is DFQATT, CDR2 SNEGSKA, per germline (reference sequence).

The rearrangement links TRBV30 to TRBJ1-2, with 11 nucleotides matching TRBD1. Germline trimming cut 5 bases from V and 8 bases from J; bases unmatched to any gene: 16. CDR3 length equals 16 residues. Per germline, CDR1 GTSNPN and CDR2 SVGIG (reference sequence). The chain's CDR3 is CAWVRSNERTGGGYTF. The CDR3 nucleotides are TGTGCCTGGGTTCGGAGCAACGAAAGGACAGGGGGCGGCTACACCTTC.

This sequence joins TRBV11-1 and TRBJ1-2, with D possibly being TRBD1 (6 bases). The CDR3 sequence is 14 residues long. V was clipped by 5 bases and J by 4 bases, with 14 bases between them. Germline CDR1 SGHAT, CDR2 FQDESV (reference sequence). In DNA form, the CDR3 reads TGTGCCAGCAGCCCGGGGGCAGGCGTCTATGGCTACACCTTC. It translates to CASSPGAGVYGYTF.

V and J are TRBV5-4 and TRBJ2-5; 9 positions match TRBD2. J lost 6 bases, V lost 7 bases, and 4 bases had no gene match. Germline V gene sequence: CDR1 SGHNT, CDR2 YYREEE (reference sequence). CDR3 size: 12 residues. The CDR3 sequence is CASSGTSQTQYF. Here the CDR3 DNA reads TGTGCCAGCTCCGGGACTAGCCAGACCCAGTACTTC.

This clone appeared a few times. The chain couples TRBV19 to TRBJ1-4, with a possible D match to TRBD1 (6 bases). This CDR3 has 15 residues. The germline gives CDR1 LNHDA, CDR2 SQIVND (reference sequence). V lost 8 bases to trimming and J lost 8 bases, with 21 bases between them. DNA of the CDR3: TGTGCCAGTGGTAGGGTTTTAGGGACACCCGAAAAACTGTTTTTT. Residues: CASGRVLGTPEKLFF.

The chain combines TRBV27 with TRBJ2-1, with 8 bases aligning to TRBD1. The CDR3 is made up of 14 amino acids. In germline, CDR1 is MNHEY, CDR2 SMNVEV (reference sequence). Trimming cost V 8 bases and J 3 bases; bases outside gene matches: 6. The CDR3 DNA follows: TGTGCCAGCGGCCGGGGACAGGACTACAATGAGCAGTTCTTC. It is translated as CASGRGQDYNEQFF.

The chain couples TRBV6-5 to TRBJ2-1; no clear D. This CDR3 contains 15 residues. V was clipped by 2 bases and J by 8 bases, with 16 bases between them. Germline V gives CDR1 MNHEY, CDR2 SVGAGI. DNA of the CDR3: TGTGCCAGCAGTTACGGCCGGGCCCCCTTTGATGAGCAGTTCTTC. It encodes CASSYGRAPFDEQFF.

The chain has TRBV5-5 and TRBJ2-7; unclear D gene. The CDR3 loop spans 12 amino acids. Looked up from germline, CDR1 is SGHKS and CDR2 is YYEKEE (reference sequence). With 4 bases removed from V and 3 bases from J, the gap between germline ends came to 8 bases. This CDR3 is CASSLGFYEQYF. DNA of the CDR3: TGTGCCAGCAGCCTGGGTTTCTACGAGCAGTACTTC.

The J gene is TRBJ1-4, the V gene TRBV6-5; 7 bases map to TRBD1. The CDR3 runs 14 residues. After removal of 8 bases from V and 1 base from J, the junction contained 4 bases not matched to a gene. Germline values: CDR1 MNHEY, CDR2 SVGAGI. CDR3 sequence: CASRQGVTNEKLFF. In DNA form, the CDR3 reads TGTGCCAGCCGGCAGGGGGTAACTAATGAAAAACTGTTTTTT.

The chain employs TRBV7-9 and TRBJ2-5; D is ambiguous. This CDR3 has 12 amino acids. V lost 2 bases and J lost 9, with 10 bases in between. CDR1 and CDR2 from the germline V gene are SEHNR and FQNEAQ (reference sequence). CDR3 residues: CASSLNFGAQYF. Written as DNA, the CDR3 is TGTGCCAGCAGCTTAAACTTTGGGGCCCAGTACTTC.

This chain joins TRBV13 and TRBJ1-2, with TRBD1 matching 10 bases. This CDR3 region has 15 residues. Germline trimming cut 5 bases from V and 8 bases from J; bases unmatched to any gene: 11. The germline V gene encodes CDR1 PRHDT and CDR2 FYEKMQ (reference sequence). CDR3 protein: CASSATGTGVRGYTF. The CDR3 nucleotides read TGTGCCAGCAGCGCAACCGGGACAGGGGTTAGAGGCTACACCTTC.

The chain recombines TRBV9 with TRBJ2-7; D call uncertain. V lost 4 bases and J 2 bases, leaving 10 bases between the germline ends. The length of the CDR3 is 13 residues. The germline V gene encodes CDR1 SGDLS and CDR2 YYNGEE. As DNA, the CDR3 is TGTGCCAGCAGCCCCTCGACCCCCTACGAGCAGTACTTC. This codes for CASSPSTPYEQYF.